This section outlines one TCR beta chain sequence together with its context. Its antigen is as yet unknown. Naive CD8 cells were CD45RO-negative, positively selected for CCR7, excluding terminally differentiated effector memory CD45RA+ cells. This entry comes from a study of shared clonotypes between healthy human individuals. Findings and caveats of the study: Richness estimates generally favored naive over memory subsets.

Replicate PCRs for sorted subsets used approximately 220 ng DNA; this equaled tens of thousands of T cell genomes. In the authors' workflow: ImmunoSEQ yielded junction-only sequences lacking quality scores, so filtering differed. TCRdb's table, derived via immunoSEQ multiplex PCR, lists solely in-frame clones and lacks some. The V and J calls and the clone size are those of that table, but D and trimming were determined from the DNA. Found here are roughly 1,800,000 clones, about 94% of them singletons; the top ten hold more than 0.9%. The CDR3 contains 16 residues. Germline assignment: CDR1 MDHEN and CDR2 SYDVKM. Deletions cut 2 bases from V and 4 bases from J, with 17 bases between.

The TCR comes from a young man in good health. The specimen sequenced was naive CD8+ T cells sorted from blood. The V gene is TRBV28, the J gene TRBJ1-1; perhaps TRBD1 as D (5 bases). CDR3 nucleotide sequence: TGTGCCAGCAGTTTAAGTTATGGTGAGGGGATCACTGAAGCTTTCTTT. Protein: CASSLSYGEGITEAFF.